This TCR beta chain was recovered during a study of cytomegalovirus exposure and HLA in healthy donors. Study observations and caveats: The authors enumerated 180 or so TCR beta chains as linked to cytomegalovirus. A few of the chains that were CMV-associated were confirmed in vitro to be specific for CMV antigens.

Germline V lookup: CDR1 MNHEY, CDR2 SMNVEV (reference sequence). There are 14 residues in the CDR3. Trimming took 2 bases from V and 6 from J, leaving 13 bases between them. Repertoires were generated with immunoSEQ multiplex PCR, while TCRdb's copy carries only in-frame clones and drops some. Of about 110,000 clones listed, 70% to 90% are singletons. A remark on this clone: Its target is not known.

The validation cohort, a group of over a hundred subjects, included the donors and was separate from the roughly 670-subject first cohort. Specimen: PBMCs. The TCR originated in a woman between 18 and 30 years old in good health and CMV-seronegative. The rearrangement links TRBV27 to TRBJ1-2, with D hard to call. The CDR3 DNA reads as TGTGCCAGCAGTTTAAACGGGGAGGGCGATGGCTACACCTTC. It specifies CASSLNGEGDGYTF.